A selection of T cell receptor beta chains follows, all from one sample in a study of long-term antiretroviral therapy in people with HIV. Repertoires were generated with immunoSEQ multiplex PCR, while TCRdb's copy carries only in-frame clones and drops some. The sample yields some 25,000 clones, approximately 83% seen once. Sequencing used unsorted PBMCs, obtained 0.7 years before starting antiretroviral therapy. All receptors derive from a young man with HIV. CDR3s include the opening cysteine and the closing phenylalanine or tryptophan. The order of the fields is D gene, J gene, clone size, V gene, CDR3 protein, CDR3 DNA. A D gene is named only where the DNA matches it firmly. Size is stated for part of the rows, as once, few or many counts, or as a class when the clone is expanded.

>-|TRBJ2-7|-|TRBV30
CAWRGAYEQYF
TGTGCCTGGAGGGGCGCGTACGAGCAGTACTTC
>-|TRBJ2-2|-|TRBV6-1
CASSGRAGMNTGELFF
TGTGCCAGCAGTGGGAGGGCGGGGATGAACACCGGGGAGCTGTTTTTT
>TRBD2|TRBJ2-7|-|TRBV5-6
CASSLWGLAGGSYEQYF
TGTGCCAGCAGCTTGTGGGGTCTAGCGGGAGGATCCTACGAGCAGTACTTC
>TRBD2|TRBJ2-3|-|TRBV28
CASAGLAVMTAWDTQYF
TGTGCCAGCGCGGGACTAGCGGTAATGACTGCCTGGGATACGCAGTATTTT
>-|TRBJ2-7|-|TRBV7-2
CASSLGGNAYEQYF
TGTGCCAGCAGCTTAGGGGGGAACGCCTACGAGCAGTACTTC
>-|TRBJ2-3|-|TRBV5-1
CASSLGLADSTDTQYF
TGCGCCAGCAGCTTGGGCTTAGCGGATAGCACAGATACGCAGTATTTT
>-|TRBJ1-2|-|TRBV6-5
CASSSLAGFRGYTF
TGTGCCAGCAGTTCCCTCGCCGGGTTTAGGGGCTACACCTTC
>-|TRBJ2-7|-|TRBV27
CASSFFRGPDHYEQYF
TGTGCCAGCAGTTTTTTTCGGGGTCCAGACCATTACGAGCAGTACTTC
>-|TRBJ2-1|-|TRBV28
CASSPPGTVRNEQFF
TGTGCCAGCAGTCCCCCCGGGACTGTTAGGAATGAGCAGTTCTTC
>-|TRBJ2-7|-|TRBV21-1
CASSKPRDEQYF
TGTGCCAGCAGCAAACCACGAGACGAGCAGTACTTC
>TRBD2|TRBJ2-1|-|TRBV18
CASSPPTRGREGRKQFF
TGTGCCAGCTCACCCCCAACCCGGGGGCGGGAGGGCCGGAAGCAGTTCTTC
>TRBD2|TRBJ2-3|-|TRBV6-5
CASSVSGRSTDTQYF
TGTGCCAGCAGTGTTAGCGGGAGGAGCACAGATACGCAGTATTTT
>-|TRBJ2-5|-|TRBV7-2
CASSTRGGPQETQYF
TGTGCCAGCAGCACCCGGGGCGGGCCTCAAGAGACCCAGTACTTC
>TRBD2|TRBJ2-1|once|TRBV5-1
CASSPGTSFEQFF
TGCGCCAGCAGCCCCGGGACTAGCTTTGAGCAGTTCTTC
>-|TRBJ2-3|-|TRBV7-3
CASSSTDTQYF
TGTGCCAGCAGCTCGACAGATACGCAGTATTTT
>-|TRBJ1-2|few|TRBV27
CASSLGINYGYTF
TGTGCCAGCAGTTTAGGAATCAACTATGGCTACACCTTC
>TRBD1|TRBJ1-3|-|TRBV5-4
CASSSAGGGNTIYF
TGTGCCAGCAGCTCAGCAGGGGGCGGAAACACCATATATTTT
>-|TRBJ2-1|-|TRBV2
CASSDKGRRQDEQFF
TGTGCCAGCAGTGATAAAGGACGTCGGCAGGATGAGCAGTTCTTC
>TRBD1|TRBJ1-2|-|TRBV15
CATSSRTGGDNYGYTF
TGTGCCACCAGCAGCCGGACAGGGGGCGATAACTATGGCTACACCTTC
>TRBD1|TRBJ1-2|-|TRBV7-2
CASSHVGGGQAYGYTF
TGTGCCAGCAGCCACGTGGGAGGGGGACAGGCCTATGGCTACACCTTC
>-|TRBJ2-5|-|TRBV19
CASSMQVQETQYF
TGTGCCAGTAGTATGCAGGTCCAAGAGACCCAGTACTTC
>-|TRBJ2-7|-|TRBV28
CASSSPPTGLSYEQYF
TGTGCCAGCAGTTCTCCCCCCACAGGGCTGTCCTACGAGCAGTACTTC
>TRBD1|TRBJ1-4|-|TRBV10-3
CAISEGTGGNEKLFF
TGTGCCATCAGTGAGGGGACAGGGGGTAATGAAAAACTGTTTTTT
>-|TRBJ1-6|-|TRBV25-1
CASRGIGDNSPLHF
TGTGCCAGCAGGGGGATAGGGGATAATTCACCCCTCCACTTT
>-|TRBJ1-5|-|TRBV21-1
CASSKGLGVRNQPQHF
TGTGCCAGCAGCAAAGGATTGGGGGTGCGCAATCAGCCCCAGCATTTT
>-|TRBJ2-5|-|TRBV27
CASSFWGKETQYF
TGTGCCAGCAGTTTCTGGGGCAAAGAGACCCAGTACTTC
>-|TRBJ1-1|few|TRBV19
CASSMVGYSTEAFF
TGTGCCAGTAGTATGGTGGGATACAGCACTGAAGCTTTCTTT
>-|TRBJ2-7|-|TRBV11-2
CASSPGSAQKTYEQYF
TGTGCCAGCAGCCCCGGCTCAGCACAAAAAACCTACGAGCAGTACTTC
>-|TRBJ2-5|-|TRBV5-4
CASSLETVAGETQYF
TGTGCCAGCAGCTTGGAGACGGTGGCCGGGGAGACCCAGTACTTC